The 15 T cell receptor beta chains given below trace back to one sample, sequenced in a study of blood T cell repertoires in COVID-19. Clones were read by immunoSEQ multiplex PCR, and TCRdb kept only the in-frame ones, dropping some. The table lists 90,000 to 100,000 clones, roughly 84% of them singletons. The sequenced sample was peripheral blood. These receptors all stem from a man aged 55-75 years with acute or convalescent COVID-19.

V is TRBV24-1 and J is TRBJ2-5; 11 bases match TRBD2. Germline CDR1 and CDR2: KGHDR and SFDVKD. The V gene end was trimmed by 9 bases and the J gene end by 2 bases; junction bases not matched to a gene: 10. This CDR3 contains 16 residues. CDR3 sequence: CATGQFSGGVQETQYF. The CDR3 nucleotides read TGTGCCACCGGTCAGTTTAGCGGGGGGGTACAAGAGACCCAGTACTTC.

This chain uses TRBV12-3 or TRBV12-4 with TRBJ2-5, with 9 bases fitting TRBD1. Germline trimming cut 5 bases from V and 5 bases from J; bases unmatched to any gene: 3. The CDR3 spans 13 residues. The CDR3 is CASSRTGVETQYF. The CDR3 DNA sequence: TGTGCCAGCAGTAGGACAGGGGTGGAGACCCAGTACTTC.

The V gene is TRBV7-8, the J gene TRBJ1-1, with 7 bases matching TRBD1. CDR1 is SGHVS, CDR2 FQNEAQ, per germline. V shed 1 base, J shed 9 bases, and the junction held 5 bases outside the gene matches. The CDR3 length is 13 residues. CDR3 sequence (DNA): TGTGCCAGCAGCTTAGAGCCGGGACAGCAAGCTTTCTTT. Translated: CASSLEPGQQAFF.

The rearrangement uses TRBV2 and TRBJ1-2; TRBD1 might be the D (5 bases). CDR1 and CDR2 from the germline V gene are SNHLY and FYNNEI. This CDR3 region has 13 residues. The V and J ends lost 6 bases and 1 base respectively, with 9 bases between them. The CDR3 nucleotides read TGTGCCAGCAGGACAGTCCTTAACTATGGCTACACCTTC. Its protein is CASRTVLNYGYTF.

The V and J genes are TRBV10-3 and TRBJ1-2; 8 positions match TRBD1. Trimming took 0 bases from V and 6 from J; bases not matched to a gene: 3. Germline loops: CDR1 ENHRY, CDR2 SYGVKD. The CDR3 length is 14 residues. In nucleotides, the CDR3 is TGTGCCATCAGTGAGTCGCAGGGGGCCGATGGCTACACCTTC. It encodes CAISESQGADGYTF.

The J gene is TRBJ2-1, the V gene TRBV7-2; maybe TRBD2 (6 bases). This CDR3 spans 16 amino acids. V dropped 1 base and J dropped 4 bases, with 14 bases sitting between them. Germline V gene data show CDR1 as SGHTA and CDR2 as FQGNSA. In DNA form, the CDR3 reads TGTGCCAGCAGCTTAGTGGCGGGAATGGGATACAATGAGCAGTTCTTC. It specifies CASSLVAGMGYNEQFF.

The chain's CDR3 is CASSSVELQLYEQYF. DNA of the CDR3: TGTGCCAGCAGCTCAGTTGAGTTACAGCTCTACGAGCAGTACTTC. The gene calls are TRBV11-2 and TRBJ2-7; D is unclear. The CDR3 extends over 15 amino acids. CDR1 is SGHAT and CDR2 is FQNNGV in the germline V gene. V was clipped by 4 bases and J by 3 bases, with 16 bases between them.

The chain uses TRBV12-5 and TRBJ2-7; D is possibly TRBD2 (7 bases). The germline V gene has CDR1 LGHNT and CDR2 FRNRAP. The ends were cut back, 1 base at V and 0 bases at J, with 22 bases in the middle. This CDR3 spans 19 amino acids. The chain's CDR3 is CASGLAGGPSIPSSYEQYF. Here the CDR3 DNA reads TGTGCTAGTGGTTTGGCCGGGGGGCCGTCGATCCCAAGCTCCTACGAGCAGTACTTC.

Only a few counts were recorded for this clone. The rearrangement uses TRBV5-1 and TRBJ1-4, with no clear D. This CDR3 contains 13 residues. Trimming shortened V by 2 bases and J by 2 bases, and 4 bases separated the two germline ends. The germline V gene has CDR1 SGHRS and CDR2 YFSETQ. CDR3 amino acids: CASSFGTNEKLFF. The DNA of the CDR3 is TGCGCCAGCAGCTTCGGGACTAATGAAAAACTGTTTTTT.

The rearrangement joins TRBV11-2 to TRBJ2-3; a possible D gene is TRBD1 (5 bases). The CDR3 is 15 residues long. Deletions cut 2 bases from V and 6 bases from J, with 15 bases between. Germline V gene data show CDR1 as SGHAT and CDR2 as FQNNGV. As DNA, the CDR3 is TGTGCCAGCAGCTTAAACCCAGGGTTCGGTGATACGCAGTATTTT. Its translation: CASSLNPGFGDTQYF.

J is TRBJ2-7 and V is TRBV10-2; D perhaps matches TRBD1 (6 bases). CDR3 size: 13 residues. Germline values: CDR1 WSHSY, CDR2 SAAADI. V was cut by 2 bases and J by 2 bases, with 7 bases left in between. CDR3 in amino acids: CASSERGTYEQYF. The CDR3 nucleotides are TGCGCCAGCAGTGAGAGGGGGACCTACGAGCAGTACTTC.

The chain carries TRBV27 and TRBJ2-2, with D perhaps matching TRBD2 (6 bases). The V end was cut by 0 bases, the J end by 5 bases, with 10 bases between. The CDR3 length is 15 residues. CDR1 is MNHEY and CDR2 is SMNVEV in the germline V gene (reference sequence). In nucleotides, the CDR3 is TGTGCCAGCAGTTTATCGGGGGGAGCGACCGGGGAGCTGTTTTTT. This sequence encodes CASSLSGGATGELFF.

This clone appeared a single time. V usage is TRBV19 and J usage is TRBJ1-5; D not resolved. V dropped 3 bases and J dropped 6 bases, with 9 bases sitting between them. CDR1 LNHDA and CDR2 SQIVND come from the germline V gene (reference sequence). The CDR3 runs 13 residues. This chain's CDR3 is CASSIQISQPQHF. The CDR3 region has the DNA TGTGCCAGTAGTATCCAGATCTCTCAGCCCCAGCATTTT.

This sequence joins TRBV30 and TRBJ2-1; D ambiguous. Trimming shortened V by 4 bases and J by 8 bases, and 9 bases separated the two germline ends. The CDR3 runs to 11 residues. Per germline, CDR1 GTSNPN and CDR2 SVGIG (reference sequence). The CDR3 DNA reads as TGTGCCTGGAAAAGACTTGATGAGCAGTTCTTC. As protein: CAWKRLDEQFF.

This CDR3 reads CASSYGGEASIYGYTF. DNA of the CDR3: TGTGCCAGCAGTTACGGAGGTGAGGCCTCCATTTATGGCTACACCTTC. The chain employs TRBV6-5 and TRBJ1-2, with no clear D. The V end lost 2 bases, the J end lost 5 bases, and 18 bases lay between the germline ends. The CDR3 length is 16 residues. Germline V gene sequence: CDR1 MNHEY, CDR2 SVGAGI.